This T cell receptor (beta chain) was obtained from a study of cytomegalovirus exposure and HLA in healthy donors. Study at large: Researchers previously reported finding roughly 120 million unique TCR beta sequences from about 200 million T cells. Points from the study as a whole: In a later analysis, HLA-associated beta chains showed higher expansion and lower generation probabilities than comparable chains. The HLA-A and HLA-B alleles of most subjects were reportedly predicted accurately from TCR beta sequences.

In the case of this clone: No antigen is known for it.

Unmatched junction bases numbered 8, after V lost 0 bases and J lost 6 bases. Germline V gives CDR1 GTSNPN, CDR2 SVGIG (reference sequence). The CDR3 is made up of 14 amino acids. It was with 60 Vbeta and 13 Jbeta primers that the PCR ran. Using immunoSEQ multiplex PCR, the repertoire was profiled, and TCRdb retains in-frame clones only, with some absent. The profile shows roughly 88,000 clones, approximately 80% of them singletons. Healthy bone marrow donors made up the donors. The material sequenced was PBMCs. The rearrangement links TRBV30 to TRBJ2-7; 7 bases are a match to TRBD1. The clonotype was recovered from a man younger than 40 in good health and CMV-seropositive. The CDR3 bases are TGTGCCTGGAGTGTCAGACAGGGTTGGAGCGAGCAGTACTTC. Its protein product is CAWSVRQGWSEQYF.